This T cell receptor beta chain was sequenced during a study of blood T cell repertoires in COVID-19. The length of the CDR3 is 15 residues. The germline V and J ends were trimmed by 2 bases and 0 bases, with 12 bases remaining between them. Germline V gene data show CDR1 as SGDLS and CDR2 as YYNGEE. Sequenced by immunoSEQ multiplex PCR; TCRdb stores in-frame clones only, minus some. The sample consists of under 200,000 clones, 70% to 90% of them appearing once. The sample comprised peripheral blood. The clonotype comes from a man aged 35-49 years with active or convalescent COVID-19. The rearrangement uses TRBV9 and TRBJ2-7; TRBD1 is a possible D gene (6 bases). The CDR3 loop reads CASSVQGSSSYEQYF. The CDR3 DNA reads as TGTGCCAGCAGCGTTCAGGGGTCGAGCTCCTACGAGCAGTACTTC.